This TCR beta chain came from a study of radiotherapy plus CTLA-4 blockade in lung cancer. Turning to the study itself: Objective response rate was more than 15%; disease control rate, less than 40%.

Sequenced by immunoSEQ multiplex PCR; TCRdb stores in-frame clones only, minus some. The sample holds 45,000 to 60,000 clones, 82% seen once. General study results and limits: There was expansion of tumor-derived TCR clones in blood after radiotherapy plus ipilimumab. Best predicting response, reportedly, were early blood T cell clone dynamics, with interferon-beta.

Each patient with chemo-refractory metastatic non-small-cell lung cancer was treated with focal radiation plus CTLA-4 blockade using ipilimumab. Germline loops: CDR1 SNHLY, CDR2 FYNNEI. The CDR3 runs to 11 residues. Trimming removed 7 bases at V and 4 bases at J, with 7 bases between. On this clone itself: Its antigen is not identified.

The clonotype originates from a human donor with non-small cell lung cancer who had stable disease on radiotherapy plus ipilimumab. Source: peripheral blood, taken from a patient treated with radiotherapy plus ipilimumab. The chain uses TRBV2 and TRBJ2-5; D not resolved. The chain's CDR3 is CASTWLETQYF. The CDR3 DNA sequence: TGTGCCAGCACCTGGCTAGAGACCCAGTACTTC. The whole variable domain, remainder taken from reference TRBV2 and TRBJ2-5, is EPEVTQTPSHQVTQMGQEVILRCVPISNHLYFYWYRQILGQKVEFLVSFYNNEISEKSEIFDDQFSVERPDGSNFTLKIRSTKLEDSAMYFCASTWLETQYFGPGTRLLVL.